Listed here are 26 T cell receptor beta chains from one sample, sequenced in a study of cytomegalovirus exposure and HLA in healthy donors (dated by TCRdb to the late 2010s). Library prep was done by the immunoSEQ multiplex PCR assay. A mixture of 60 forward primers for TCR Vbeta segments and 13 reverse primers for TCR Jbeta segments was used in the multiplex PCR. The table comes from immuneACCESS by way of TCRdb, which keeps in-frame sequences with V and J called. Part of the clones is missing from these tables; in studies checked, under half for an unresolved V gene and the rest for unknown reasons. This sample is represented by fewer than 200,000 clones; approximately 80% of them were singletons. The ten largest clones add up to less than 0.9% of the sample. Sequencing was performed on PBMCs. The receptors originated from a female donor in good health and CMV-seronegative.

The J gene is TRBJ2-7, the V gene TRBV7-9, with 8 bases identical to TRBD2. The CDR3 has 15 residues. Per germline, CDR1 SEHNR and CDR2 FQNEAQ (reference sequence). J was trimmed by 2 bases and V by 1 base; bases with no gene match: 4. CDR3 bases: TGTGCCAGCAGCTTAGATCGGGGGGGCCCCTACGAGCAGTACTTC. Its translation: CASSLDRGGPYEQYF.

This clone has a handful of counts. The gene calls are TRBV7-5 and TRBJ2-1; no DNA check was done on the table's D call, TRBD2. TRBV7-5 is classified as a pseudogene. There are 18 residues in the CDR3. CDR3 sequence (DNA): TGTGTCAGAAGCTTAGTTGGTAGCGGGGGGTTCTCCTACAATGAGCAGTTCTTC. It yields the protein CVRSLVGSGGFSYNEQFF.

V and J are TRBV28 and TRBJ2-3, with D perhaps TRBD2 (6 bases). With 6 bases removed from V and 6 bases from J, the gap between germline ends came to 13 bases. The CDR3 consists of 13 residues. CDR1 is MDHEN and CDR2 is SYDVKM in the germline V gene. The DNA of the CDR3 is TGTGCCAGCAGCTACCCGACTAGGGATACGCAGTATTTT. Its translation: CASSYPTRDTQYF.

The CDR3 here is CAISDYPFYEQYF. The CDR3 nucleotides read TGTGCCATCAGCGACTACCCTTTTTACGAGCAGTACTTC. The chain joins TRBV10-3 to TRBJ2-5, with TRBD2 as a possible D gene (5 bases). The J call may be wrong; the DNA end is better matched by TRBJ2-7. CDR1 is ENHRY and CDR2 is SYGVKD in the germline V gene. This CDR3 is 13 amino acids long.

The chain joins TRBV7-8 to TRBJ2-3; 13 positions agree with TRBD2. The J segment lost 8 bases and the V segment lost 1 base, leaving 18 bases of the junction unmatched. Germline values: CDR1 SGHVS, CDR2 FQNEAQ. This CDR3 spans 20 amino acids. DNA of the CDR3: TGTGCCAGCAGCTTAGAGGGGCGGGGACTAGCGGGACCCGCCGGGGGTACGCAGTATTTT. The encoded protein is CASSLEGRGLAGPAGGTQYF.

Only a few counts were recorded for this clone. CDR3 coding DNA: TGTGCCAGCAGTGTCGTGACAACCGGGGAGCTGTTTTTT. Amino acid sequence: CASSVVTTGELFF. V and J are TRBV2 and TRBJ2-2; D is unclear. The CDR3 covers 13 residues. Germline-derived CDR1 and CDR2 are SNHLY and FYNNEI. V was cut by 4 bases and J by 5 bases, with 8 bases left in between.

The chain employs TRBV5-6 and TRBJ2-7; TRBD2 aligns across 8 bases. With V trimmed by 5 bases and J by 5 bases, 15 bases remained unmatched. The CDR3 length is 16 residues. Germline V gene sequence: CDR1 SGHDT, CDR2 YYEEEE. The CDR3 protein is CASRRQTSVGSHEQYF. The CDR3 coding sequence is TGTGCCAGCAGACGCCAGACTAGCGTCGGTTCCCACGAGCAGTACTTC.

The chain uses TRBV30 and TRBJ2-5, with D possibly matching TRBD1 (5 bases). The V end lost 2 bases, the J end lost 1 base, and 8 bases lay between the germline ends. Looked up from germline, CDR1 is GTSNPN and CDR2 is SVGIG (reference sequence). CDR3 size: 13 residues. The CDR3 loop is CAWSKQVQETQYF. The CDR3 region has the DNA TGTGCCTGGAGTAAACAGGTCCAAGAGACCCAGTACTTC.

This chain joins TRBV5-1 and TRBJ2-6; no reliable D call. Germline V lookup: CDR1 SGHRS, CDR2 YFSETQ. The CDR3 contains 14 residues. The V and J ends lost 4 bases and 0 bases respectively, with 5 bases between them. Written as DNA, the CDR3 is TGCGCCAGCAGCATAAACTCTGGGGCCAACGTCCTGACTTTC. It codes for CASSINSGANVLTF. The complete variable domain, with remaining parts taken from reference TRBV5-1 and TRBJ2-6, reads KAGVTQTPRYLIKTRGQQVTLSCSPISGHRSVSWYQQTPGQGLQFLFEYFSETQRNKGNFPGRFSGRQFSNSRSEMNVSTLELGDSALYLCASSINSGANVLTFGAGSRLTVL.

This chain connects TRBV6-6 to TRBJ1-3; D may be TRBD1 (6 bases). The CDR3 is made up of 16 amino acids. V was pared by 0 bases and J by 1 base, with 10 bases between. The germline gives CDR1 MNHNY, CDR2 SVGAGI (reference sequence). The CDR3 sequence: CASSYSTQGSGNTIYF. CDR3 sequence (DNA): TGTGCCAGCAGTTACTCCACACAGGGATCTGGAAACACCATATATTTT.

This CDR3 is CASSITSDVTGELFF. For the CDR3, the DNA is TGTGCCAGTAGTATCACTAGCGACGTGACCGGGGAGCTGTTTTTT. The chain uses TRBV19 and TRBJ2-2, with 7 nucleotides matching TRBD2. Trimming removed 3 bases from V and 5 bases from J; junction bases left unmatched: 6. The length of the CDR3 is 15 residues. Germline CDR1 reads LNHDA; CDR2 reads SQIVND (reference sequence).

CDR3 nucleotide sequence: TGCGCCAGCAGCCCCTACCTAGCGGGAGTCGGTAATGAGCAGTTCTTC. Residues: CASSPYLAGVGNEQFF. The V call is TRBV4-3, the J call TRBJ2-1; TRBD2 aligns across 10 bases. The CDR3 runs to 16 residues. The V gene's germline CDR1 is LGHNA and CDR2 YSLEER. V trimming: 4 bases; J trimming: 7 bases; junction bases outside the gene matches: 10.

The genes are TRBV30 and TRBJ2-7; TRBD1 might be the D (6 bases). V lost 5 bases and J lost 2, with 16 bases in between. Germline V lookup: CDR1 GTSNPN, CDR2 SVGIG (reference sequence). This CDR3 has 14 amino acids. The CDR3 loop is CAWGYRALTYEQYF. As DNA, the CDR3 is TGTGCCTGGGGGTACAGGGCCCTCACCTACGAGCAGTACTTC.

The chain joins TRBV18 to TRBJ2-5, with TRBD1 matching over 7 bases. The CDR3 loop spans 15 amino acids. Germline CDR1 is KGHSH and CDR2 is LQKENI. Trimming cost V 1 base and J 1 base; bases outside gene matches: 3. The CDR3 spells CASSPQRDSQETQYF. CDR3 DNA sequence: TGTGCCAGCTCACCACAAAGGGACAGCCAAGAGACCCAGTACTTC.

The chain has TRBV5-1 and TRBJ2-3; tentative D call: TRBD1 (5 bases). CDR1 is SGHRS and CDR2 is YFSETQ in the germline V gene. The CDR3 consists of 15 residues. Trimming took 0 bases from V and 4 from J, leaving 12 bases between them. CDR3 sequence: CASSLGWGDPDTQYF. The CDR3 coding sequence is TGCGCCAGCAGCTTGGGGTGGGGCGACCCAGATACGCAGTATTTT.

The chain is built from TRBV2 and TRBJ2-2; 13 nucleotides line up with TRBD2. The ends lost 6 bases at V and 6 bases at J; junction bases unmatched: 4. This CDR3 region has 15 residues. Germline V gives CDR1 SNHLY, CDR2 FYNNEI. This chain's CDR3 is CASRGLAGSAGELFF. The CDR3 DNA is TGTGCCAGCAGGGGACTAGCGGGGTCGGCCGGGGAGCTGTTTTTT.

This chain links TRBV19 with TRBJ2-1; the match to TRBD2 covers 8 bases. V was pared by 4 bases and J by 8 bases, with 16 bases of the junction left unmatched. Germline assignment: CDR1 LNHDA and CDR2 SQIVND (reference sequence). This CDR3 is built from 17 residues. CDR3 loop: CASSTWTGTRKSDEQFF. The CDR3 region has the DNA TGTGCCAGTAGTACTTGGACCGGGACTAGAAAGAGCGATGAGCAGTTCTTC.

This clone has only a few counts. This chain links TRBV5-1 with TRBJ2-5; D is perhaps TRBD1 (6 bases). The germline gives CDR1 SGHRS, CDR2 YFSETQ. V shed 4 bases and J shed 5 bases, with 18 bases lying between them. The CDR3 runs 15 residues. CDR3 residues: CASSRNLDRLETQYF. The DNA for the CDR3 is TGCGCCAGCAGCCGGAACCTCGACAGGCTCGAGACCCAGTACTTC.

The rearrangement uses TRBV7-6 and TRBJ2-7; 11 positions match TRBD1. Germline V CDR1 and CDR2: SGHVS, FNYEAQ. The CDR3 consists of 15 residues. The V gene end was trimmed by 4 bases and the J gene end by 4 bases; junction bases not matched to a gene: 6. This CDR3 is CASSSPGQGVYEQYF. CDR3 coding DNA: TGTGCCAGCAGCTCCCCGGGACAGGGGGTATACGAGCAGTACTTC.

V gene TRBV27 combines with J gene TRBJ2-1; TRBD2 matches at 11 bases. Germline assignment: CDR1 MNHEY and CDR2 SMNVEV (reference sequence). V trimming: 2 bases; J trimming: 4 bases; junction bases outside the gene matches: 7. The CDR3 is 17 residues long. CDR3 region: CASSLAGTSGKYNEQFF. For the CDR3, the DNA is TGTGCCAGCAGTTTAGCTGGGACTAGCGGAAAATACAATGAGCAGTTCTTC.

This clone was counted between two and nine times. V usage is TRBV11-2 and J usage is TRBJ1-1; possible D gene TRBD1, 6 bases. The CDR3 totals 14 residues. The V end lost 5 bases, the J end lost 5 bases, and 15 bases lay between the germline ends. Per the germline V gene, CDR1 is SGHAT and CDR2 is FQNNGV. The CDR3 sequence: CASSLNIRGTEAFF. CDR3 DNA sequence: TGTGCCAGCAGCCTAAATATCAGGGGTACTGAAGCTTTCTTT.

The chain employs TRBV6-1 and TRBJ1-2; the match to TRBD1 covers 8 bases. Germline V gene lookup returns CDR1 MNHNS and CDR2 SASEGT. This CDR3 comprises 14 residues. Germline trimming cut 8 bases from V and 0 bases from J; bases unmatched to any gene: 5. CDR3 loop: CASRMGQANYGYTF. The CDR3 bases are TGTGCCAGCCGAATGGGACAGGCTAACTATGGCTACACCTTC.

The V call is TRBV13, the J call TRBJ2-7; 10 positions agree with TRBD2. The V gene end was trimmed by 4 bases and the J gene end by 4 bases; junction bases not matched to a gene: 13. CDR1 and CDR2 (germline): PRHDT, FYEKMQ (reference sequence). This CDR3 is 17 amino acids long. The CDR3 DNA sequence: TGTGCCAGCAGCTCAAGAGCAGCGGGAGGGTTGGGATACGAGCAGTACTTC. Its translation is CASSSRAAGGLGYEQYF.

This clone was seen a single time. The chain links TRBV5-4 to TRBJ2-5, with 13 bases identical to TRBD2. This CDR3 has 17 residues. Germline-derived CDR1 and CDR2 are SGHNT and YYREEE (reference sequence). With 1 base clipped from V and 5 bases from J, the junction kept 8 bases outside the gene matches. This chain's CDR3 is CASSLRRGLAGKETQYF. CDR3 DNA sequence: TGTGCCAGCAGCTTGAGGAGGGGACTAGCGGGGAAGGAGACCCAGTACTTC.

This chain links TRBV7-8 with TRBJ1-5, with 9 bases lining up with TRBD1. V lost 5 bases and J lost 0; bases outside the gene matches: 8. The germline CDR1 and CDR2 sequences are SGHVS and FQNEAQ. The CDR3 is made up of 17 amino acids. The CDR3 region is CASSLGQGRNSNQPQHF. Written as DNA, the CDR3 is TGTGCCAGCAGCCTAGGACAGGGGAGGAATAGCAATCAGCCCCAGCATTTT. The full variable domain, with the rest looked up from reference TRBV7-8 and TRBJ1-5, is GAGVSQSPRYKVAKRGQDVALRCDPISGHVSLFWYQQALGQGPEFLTYFQNEAQLDKSGLPSDRFFAERPEGSVSTLKIQRTQQEDSAVYLCASSLGQGRNSNQPQHFGDGTRLSIL.

This clone was observed once. The rearrangement joins TRBV7-6 to TRBJ2-3, with 12 bases identical to TRBD2. The CDR3 is 19 amino acids. Germline V gene sequence: CDR1 SGHVS, CDR2 FNYEAQ. The J segment lost 4 bases and the V segment lost 5 bases, leaving 16 bases of the junction unmatched. CDR3 DNA sequence: TGTGCCAGCAGCCGTACATGGACTAGCGGGGCAGCAAGCGCAGATACGCAGTATTTT. Translation: CASSRTWTSGAASADTQYF.